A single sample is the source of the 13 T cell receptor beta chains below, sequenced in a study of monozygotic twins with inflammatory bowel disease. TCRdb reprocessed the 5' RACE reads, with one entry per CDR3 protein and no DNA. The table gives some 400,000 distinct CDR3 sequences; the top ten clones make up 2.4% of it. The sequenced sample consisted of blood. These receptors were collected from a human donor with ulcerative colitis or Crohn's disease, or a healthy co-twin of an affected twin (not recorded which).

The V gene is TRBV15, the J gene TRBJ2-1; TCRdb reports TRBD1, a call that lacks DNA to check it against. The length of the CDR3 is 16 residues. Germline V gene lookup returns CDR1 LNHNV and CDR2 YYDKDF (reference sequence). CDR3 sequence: CATSPGQVNSYNEQFF. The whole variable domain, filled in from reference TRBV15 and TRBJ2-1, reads DAMVIQNPRYQVTQFGKPVTLSCSQTLNHNVMYWYQQKSSQAPKLLFHYYDKDFNNEADTPDNFQSRRPNTSFCFLDIRSPGLGDTAMYLCATSPGQVNSYNEQFFGPGTRLTVL.

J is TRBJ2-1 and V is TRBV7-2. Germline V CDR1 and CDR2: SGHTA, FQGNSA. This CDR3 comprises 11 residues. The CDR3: CASSLVAEQFF.

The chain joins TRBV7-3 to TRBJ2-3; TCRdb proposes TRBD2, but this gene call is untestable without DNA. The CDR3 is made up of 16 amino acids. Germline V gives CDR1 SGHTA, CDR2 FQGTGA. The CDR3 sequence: CASSLSLAGFTDTQYF.

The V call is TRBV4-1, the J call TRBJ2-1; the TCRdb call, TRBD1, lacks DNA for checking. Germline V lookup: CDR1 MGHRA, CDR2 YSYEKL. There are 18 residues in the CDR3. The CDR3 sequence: CASSQALATGWGNHEQFF.

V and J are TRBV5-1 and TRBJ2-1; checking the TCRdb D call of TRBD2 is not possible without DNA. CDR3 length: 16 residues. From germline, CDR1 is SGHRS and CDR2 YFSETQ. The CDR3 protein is CATARDVAGGYNEQFF.

The CDR3 loop is CASSPLADSAYNEQFF. The chain joins TRBV11-2 to TRBJ2-1. The CDR3 consists of 16 residues. CDR1 is SGHAT and CDR2 is FQNNGV in the germline V gene.

CDR3 residues: CAISEWGSSYNEQFF. The genes are TRBV10-3 and TRBJ2-1. This CDR3 is 15 amino acids long. From germline, CDR1 is ENHRY and CDR2 SYGVKD.

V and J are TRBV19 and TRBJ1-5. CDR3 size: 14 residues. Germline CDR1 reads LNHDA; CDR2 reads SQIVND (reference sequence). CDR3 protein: CASSIDRGGQPQHF.

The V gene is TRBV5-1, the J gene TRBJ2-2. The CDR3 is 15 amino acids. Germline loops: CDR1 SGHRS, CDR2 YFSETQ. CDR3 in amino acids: CASRIATANTGELFF.

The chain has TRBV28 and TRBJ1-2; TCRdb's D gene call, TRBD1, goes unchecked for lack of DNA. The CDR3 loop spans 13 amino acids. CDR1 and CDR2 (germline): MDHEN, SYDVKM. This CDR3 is CASGGQGNYGYTF.

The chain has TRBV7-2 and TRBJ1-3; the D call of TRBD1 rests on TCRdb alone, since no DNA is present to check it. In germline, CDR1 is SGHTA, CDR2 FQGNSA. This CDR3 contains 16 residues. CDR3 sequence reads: CASSTPNPGARNTIYF.

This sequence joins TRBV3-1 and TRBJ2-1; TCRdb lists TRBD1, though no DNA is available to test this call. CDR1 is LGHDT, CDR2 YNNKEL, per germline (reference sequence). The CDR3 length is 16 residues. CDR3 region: CASSPGGAFLYNEQFF.

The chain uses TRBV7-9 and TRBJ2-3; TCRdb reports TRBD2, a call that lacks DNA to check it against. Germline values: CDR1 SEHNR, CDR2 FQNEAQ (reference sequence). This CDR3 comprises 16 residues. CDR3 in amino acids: CASSEIAGPYTDTQYF.